This is a list of T cell receptor beta chains from one sample in a study of vaccination effects on CD4 cells after COVID-19. Assay used: immunoSEQ multiplex PCR; TCRdb lists only in-frame clones, some missing. The sample consists of 50,000 to 80,000 clones, more than 60% of them appearing once. No antigen has been assigned to these receptors. The sequences come from CD4+ T cells from PBMCs cultured without peptide, collected after COVID-19 vaccination. The receptors were sampled from a human donor who received a COVID-19 vaccine. The CDR3 runs from the conserved cysteine through the conserved F or W. Each record gives: J gene, V gene, clone size, D gene, CDR3 DNA, CDR3 protein. D genes are given only for firm matches. Size tells how often a clone was seen (once, few, many) or the class of an expanded clone, and some rows leave it out.

>TRBJ2-5|TRBV9|-|TRBD1
TGTGCCAGCAGCGTCACCGGACAGGGGGAGGCTGTAGGGGAGACCCAGTACTTC
CASSVTGQGEAVGETQYF
>TRBJ1-2|TRBV6-5|-|-
TGTGCCACGCGTCGCCGGGACGGCTACACCTTC
CATRRRDGYTF
>TRBJ2-3|TRBV3-1/TRBV3-2|-|TRBD2
TGTGCCAGCAGCAACAGACCGGGGGGGAGCACAGATACGCAGTATTTT
CASSNRPGGSTDTQYF
>TRBJ2-4|TRBV12-3/TRBV12-4|-|-
TGTGCCAGCAGACTAGGGTTGGGAAACATTCAGTACTTC
CASRLGLGNIQYF
>TRBJ1-4|TRBV5-1|few|-
TGCGCCAGCAGCCCGGGGAGTGCAACTAATGAAAAACTGTTTTTT
CASSPGSATNEKLFF
>TRBJ2-2|TRBV6-1|few|-
TGTGCCAGCAGTGCCCGGAAACCTCCGAACACCGGGGAGCTGTTTTTT
CASSARKPPNTGELFF
>TRBJ1-1|TRBV5-8|once|-
TGTGCCAGCCCTTCATGGGGTACTACAAGGGGGGCCCCTGAAGCTTTCTTT
CASPSWGTTRGAPEAFF
>TRBJ1-1|TRBV6-5|-|-
TGTGCCAGCAGTTACCGGGCCGGGGGAGAGGCTTTCTTT
CASSYRAGGEAFF
>TRBJ2-6|TRBV6-2/TRBV6-3|few|TRBD1
TGTGCCAGCAGTTATCACCCGGGACAGGGGGCGGCTGGGGCCAACGTCCTGACTTTC
CASSYHPGQGAAGANVLTF
>TRBJ1-5|TRBV10-2|once|TRBD1
TGCGCCAGCAGTCAACTTCCGGGACAGGGGAATCAGCCCCAGCATTTT
CASSQLPGQGNQPQHF
>TRBJ1-2|TRBV28|-|-
TGTGCCAGCAGGCCAGCCCGGGGGGGGCACTATGGCTACACCTTC
CASRPARGGHYGYTF
>TRBJ1-5|TRBV18|-|-
TGTGCCAGCTCACTGGGGGCCGGGACGAGCAATCAGCCCCAGCATTTT
CASSLGAGTSNQPQHF
>TRBJ2-3|TRBV7-2|-|TRBD2
TGTGCCAGCAGCTACGGGACTAGCGGGGGTAATACGCAGTATTTT
CASSYGTSGGNTQYF